The 28 T cell receptor beta chains below come from one sample, sequenced in a study of blood T cell repertoires in COVID-19 (dated by TCRdb to 2018 to 2021). The library was made by the immunoSEQ multiplex PCR assay. Held by TCRdb, this immuneACCESS table contains in-frame sequences only and omits some clones. Under half of the omission traces to an unresolved V gene where checked; the cause of the rest is unknown. The sample table records 200,000 to 250,000 clones; around 81% of these occur just once. The top ten clones comprise roughly 13% of the sample. Sequencing was performed on peripheral blood. The origin of the receptors is a human donor in a cohort sampled during active COVID-19.

The chain is built from TRBV18 and TRBJ2-7, with 9 positions matching TRBD1. This CDR3 comprises 15 residues. The germline CDR1 and CDR2 sequences are KGHSH and LQKENI. Trimming took 5 bases from V and 3 from J; bases not matched to a gene: 8. The CDR3 region has the DNA TGTGCCAGCTCATACGGACAGGGGACTGTCTACGAGCAGTACTTC. Its translation: CASSYGQGTVYEQYF.

The chain is built from TRBV13 and TRBJ1-1; D gene uncertain. The CDR3 length is 12 residues. In germline, CDR1 is PRHDT, CDR2 FYEKMQ (reference sequence). V lost 6 bases, J lost 2 bases, and 7 bases lay in between. Here the CDR3 reads CASSLLNTEAFF. The CDR3 DNA is TGTGCCAGCAGTCTCCTAAACACTGAAGCTTTCTTT.

V is TRBV7-6 and J is TRBJ2-3; 7 nucleotides line up with TRBD2. Germline lookup yields CDR1 SGHVS and CDR2 FNYEAQ. This CDR3 is built from 15 residues. The ends lost 6 bases at V and 0 bases at J; junction bases unmatched: 6. In DNA form, the CDR3 reads TGTGCCAGCAGTTCCGGGGGGATTAGCACAGATACGCAGTATTTT. This translates into CASSSGGISTDTQYF.

The J gene is TRBJ1-3, the V gene TRBV10-3; D not resolved. Trimming cost V 3 bases and J 2 bases, with 14 bases left between them. The CDR3 extends over 16 amino acids. Germline CDR1 and CDR2: ENHRY and SYGVKD. In DNA, the CDR3 is TGTGCCATCAGTGATCCATACAAACTAACTGGAAACACCATATATTTT. It codes for CAISDPYKLTGNTIYF.

V gene TRBV3-1 (or the pseudogene TRBV3-2) combines with J gene TRBJ1-5; D perhaps matches TRBD1 (6 bases). CDR1 LGHDT and CDR2 YNNKEL come from the germline V gene (reference sequence). V was pared by 0 bases and J by 5 bases, with 11 bases between. The CDR3 spans 15 residues. Here the CDR3 reads CASSQDLGAYQPQHF. The CDR3 DNA is TGTGCCAGCAGCCAAGATCTGGGGGCTTATCAGCCCCAGCATTTT.

This rearrangement joins TRBV19 to TRBJ1-1; 7 bases agree with TRBD1. The CDR3 contains 15 residues. CDR1 is LNHDA, CDR2 SQIVND, per germline (reference sequence). Trimming took 5 bases from V and 0 from J; bases not matched to a gene: 6. CDR3 amino acids: CASSFRTGMNTEAFF. The DNA for the CDR3 is TGTGCCAGTAGTTTTCGGACAGGCATGAACACTGAAGCTTTCTTT.

The chain uses TRBV30 and TRBJ1-1; 9 nucleotides match TRBD1. Trimming at V came to 3 bases and at J to 4 bases, leaving 9 bases not matched to a gene. Per the germline V gene, CDR1 is GTSNPN and CDR2 is SVGIG (reference sequence). This CDR3 is built from 15 residues. The CDR3 nucleotides are TGTGCCTGGAGGCCTGAACAGGGGGCGGTCACTGAAGCTTTCTTT. It encodes CAWRPEQGAVTEAFF.

The table lists this clone with a count of one. CDR3 DNA sequence: TGTGCCAGCAGTTACCAATACGAGCAGTACTTC. As protein: CASSYQYEQYF. The gene calls are TRBV6-2 or TRBV6-3 and TRBJ2-7; no firm D call. This CDR3 is 11 amino acids long. CDR1 is MNHEY and CDR2 is SVGEGT in the germline V gene. V was pared by 2 bases and J by 4 bases, with 3 bases between.

This clone was counted at least ten times. V gene TRBV2 combines with J gene TRBJ2-7; tentatively, D is TRBD1 (6 bases). The length of the CDR3 is 13 residues. Trimming shortened V by 6 bases and J by 6 bases, and 15 bases separated the two germline ends. Germline lookup yields CDR1 SNHLY and CDR2 FYNNEI. The CDR3 loop is CASRSTGLSEQYF. In DNA, the CDR3 is TGTGCCAGCAGATCGACAGGTCTGAGCGAGCAGTACTTC.

This rearrangement joins TRBV28 to TRBJ2-7; D is unclear. V was cut by 7 bases and J by 0 bases, with 10 bases left in between. The CDR3 sequence is 13 residues long. The V gene's germline CDR1 is MDHEN and CDR2 SYDVKM. This CDR3 is CASKPPGSYEQYF. The CDR3 nucleotides are TGTGCCAGCAAACCTCCGGGCTCCTACGAGCAGTACTTC.

The chain employs TRBV3-1 (or the pseudogene TRBV3-2) and TRBJ1-2, with TRBD1 as a possible D gene (6 bases). Trimming stripped 1 base from V and 4 bases from J, with 10 bases between. Germline V CDR1 and CDR2: LGHDT, YNNKEL (reference sequence). CDR3 size: 14 residues. The CDR3 region has the DNA TGTGCCAGCAGCCAAGGGGGGCGCGGCTATGGCTACACCTTC. Translated, it gives CASSQGGRGYGYTF.

This rearrangement joins TRBV5-4 to TRBJ2-4, with D tentatively TRBD2 (6 bases). V was cut by 1 base and J by 0 bases, with 11 bases left in between. The germline V gene encodes CDR1 SGHNT and CDR2 YYREEE (reference sequence). The CDR3 is 16 amino acids. CDR3 sequence: CASSLSGTQAKNIQYF. For the CDR3, the DNA is TGTGCCAGCAGCTTGTCCGGGACTCAAGCCAAAAACATTCAGTACTTC.

In this sample, this clone turned up once. V is TRBV11-2 and J is TRBJ2-2; no clear D. The V and J ends lost 5 bases and 8 bases respectively, with 12 bases between them. The germline V gene has CDR1 SGHAT and CDR2 FQNNGV. The CDR3 sequence is 13 residues long. CDR3 sequence reads: CASSGLGLGELFF. CDR3 nucleotides: TGTGCCAGCAGCGGCCTTGGGCTTGGGGAGCTGTTTTTT.

This sequence joins TRBV7-9 and TRBJ1-2; 9 nucleotides agree with TRBD1. CDR3 size: 14 residues. Germline V lookup: CDR1 SEHNR, CDR2 FQNEAQ (reference sequence). With V trimmed by 6 bases and J by 5 bases, 7 bases remained unmatched. The CDR3 DNA sequence: TGTGCCAGCAGTTCGCGACAGGGGGTGTATGGCTACACCTTC. Translation gives CASSSRQGVYGYTF.

In this sample, this clone turned up once. V gene TRBV5-1 combines with J gene TRBJ2-7; 13 positions match TRBD2. From germline, CDR1 is SGHRS and CDR2 YFSETQ. The length of the CDR3 is 15 residues. V lost 4 bases and J lost 3; bases outside the gene matches: 4. The CDR3 coding sequence is TGCGCCAGCAGCGTGGGGACTAGCGGGAACTACGAGCAGTACTTC. Translated, it gives CASSVGTSGNYEQYF.

V gene TRBV3-1 (or the pseudogene TRBV3-2) combines with J gene TRBJ2-1; 16 bases are shared with TRBD2. The V segment lost 4 bases and the J segment 9 bases; nucleotides outside the gene matches: 3. CDR3 length: 15 residues. Germline V gives CDR1 LGHDT, CDR2 YNNKEL (reference sequence). CDR3 loop: CASSRGLAGGVEQFF. CDR3 sequence (DNA): TGTGCCAGCAGCCGGGGACTAGCGGGAGGGGTTGAGCAGTTCTTC.

This clone was seen just once. The chain is built from TRBV18 and TRBJ1-5; TRBD1 might be the D (5 bases). The CDR3 is made up of 12 amino acids. The V gene lost 8 bases and the J gene lost 6 bases, with 11 bases spanning the gap. Germline-derived CDR1 and CDR2 are KGHSH and LQKENI. CDR3 DNA: TGTGCCAGCAGGCAGGGCACTCAGCCCCAGCATTTT. Protein: CASRQGTQPQHF.

The V call is TRBV12-5, the J call TRBJ2-3; D is unresolved. Trimming stripped 0 bases from V and 5 bases from J, with 9 bases between. This CDR3 contains 14 residues. Germline V gene data show CDR1 as LGHNT and CDR2 as FRNRAP. DNA of the CDR3: TGTGCTAGTGGTTTGGTCGGGTTGGAAGATACGCAGTATTTT. Its protein product is CASGLVGLEDTQYF.

This clone has only a few counts. J is TRBJ1-1 and V is TRBV14, with D perhaps matching TRBD1 (5 bases). The V gene's germline CDR1 is SGHDN and CDR2 FVKESK. V was cut by 3 bases and J by 3 bases, with 8 bases left in between. This CDR3 has 13 amino acids. The CDR3: CASSQGLDTEAFF. The CDR3 DNA is TGTGCCAGCAGCCAGGGGCTGGACACTGAAGCTTTCTTT.

The chain couples TRBV6-5 to TRBJ2-2; D not certain. Germline lookup yields CDR1 MNHEY and CDR2 SVGAGI. This CDR3 is built from 14 residues. The ends were cut back, 2 bases at V and 2 bases at J, with 6 bases in the middle. The CDR3 here is CASSYGLNTGELFF. The CDR3 region has the DNA TGTGCCAGCAGTTACGGTCTAAACACCGGGGAGCTGTTTTTT.

This clone came up once. The chain is built from TRBV7-2 and TRBJ2-5; TRBD2 agrees at 7 bases. Per the germline V gene, CDR1 is SGHTA and CDR2 is FQGNSA. The CDR3 has 14 residues. Trimming removed 0 bases from V and 5 bases from J; junction bases left unmatched: 3. The CDR3 bases are TGTGCCAGCAGCTTAGCAGCGGGGAGGGAGACCCAGTACTTC. Protein product: CASSLAAGRETQYF.

This sequence joins TRBV4-1 and TRBJ1-4; D remains unclear. This CDR3 comprises 15 residues. Germline V gives CDR1 MGHRA, CDR2 YSYEKL. Trimming took 1 base from V and 2 from J, leaving 8 bases between them. The CDR3 loop reads CASSQGVETNEKLFF. The CDR3 nucleotides read TGCGCCAGCAGCCAAGGGGTGGAGACTAATGAAAAACTGTTTTTT.

This chain links TRBV7-9 with TRBJ1-6; 8 nucleotides agree with TRBD1. The CDR3 has 15 residues. Germline V gene data show CDR1 as SEHNR and CDR2 as FQNEAQ (reference sequence). Losses at the gene ends were 5 bases for V and 7 bases for J; bases not matched to a gene: 7. The DNA for the CDR3 is TGTGCCAGCAGCCCAGGACAGGGCGGGAATTCACCCCTCCACTTT. Translation: CASSPGQGGNSPLHF.

The chain couples TRBV20-1 to TRBJ2-3; D gene unclear. V was shortened by 3 bases and J by 6 bases, with 7 bases between the two germline ends. This CDR3 region has 11 residues. Per germline, CDR1 DFQATT and CDR2 SNEGSKA (reference sequence). The CDR3 DNA is TGCAGTGCTAGGGAGTTCGATACGCAGTATTTT. It codes for CSAREFDTQYF.

The chain carries TRBV4-1 and TRBJ2-3; 8 positions match TRBD2. The CDR3 runs 14 residues. Germline V gene lookup returns CDR1 MGHRA and CDR2 YSYEKL. The J segment lost 4 bases and the V segment lost 7 bases, leaving 7 bases of the junction unmatched. The CDR3 sequence is CASKGVAGPDTQYF. CDR3 coding DNA: TGCGCCAGCAAAGGGGTAGCGGGACCAGATACGCAGTATTTT.

The rearrangement links TRBV7-6 to TRBJ2-1, with 11 nucleotides matching TRBD1. The CDR3 has 15 residues. V lost 5 bases to trimming and J lost 4 bases; unmatched junction nucleotides: 4. Germline CDR1 is SGHVS and CDR2 is FNYEAQ. In DNA form, the CDR3 reads TGTGCCAGCAGCCCGGACAGGGGGCGGTACAATGAGCAGTTCTTC. It yields the protein CASSPDRGRYNEQFF. The complete variable domain, with remaining parts taken from reference TRBV7-6 and TRBJ2-1, reads GAGVSQSPRYKVTKRGQDVALRCDPISGHVSLYWYRQALGQGPEFLTYFNYEAQQDKSGLPNDRFSAERPEGSISTLTIQRTEQRDSAMYRCASSPDRGRYNEQFFGPGTRLTVL.

This clone has only one observation. This chain connects TRBV6-5 to TRBJ1-1; the match to TRBD1 covers 7 bases. V trimming: 6 bases; J trimming: 2 bases; junction bases outside the gene matches: 6. The CDR3 covers 14 residues. Germline V gene data show CDR1 as MNHEY and CDR2 as SVGAGI. The CDR3 DNA sequence: TGTGCCAGCAGGGACAGGAGGGGAAACACTGAAGCTTTCTTT. Protein sequence: CASRDRRGNTEAFF.

The rearrangement joins TRBV9 to TRBJ2-7; possible D gene TRBD1, 5 bases. Germline CDR1 and CDR2: SGDLS and YYNGEE. V lost 0 bases to trimming and J lost 7 bases, with 14 bases between them. The CDR3 is 14 residues long. Written as DNA, the CDR3 is TGTGCCAGCAGCGTAGGGGTTAGGGGCGGAGAGCAGTACTTC. It encodes CASSVGVRGGEQYF.